Included here is one T cell receptor (beta chain) sequence, with context. V gave up 0 bases and J gave up 0 bases, with 14 bases separating them. Looked up from germline, CDR1 is ENHRY and CDR2 is SYGVKD. The CDR3 is 17 amino acids. This entry is derived from a study of T cell repertoires in cytomegalovirus infection. TCRdb itself ran the reads through MiXCR, one entry per CDR3 protein. Among 450,000 to 550,000 distinct CDR3 sequences, approximately 15% were seen once, and the ten largest hold approximately 24%. What was sequenced was CD8+ T cells from PBMCs. This TCR derives from a human donor in good health (CMV status not recorded). Some clones in this sample may be carry-over from other donors' samples. The chain employs TRBV10-3 and TRBJ1-1; no reliable D call. CDR3 loop: CAISESSPGGMNTEAFF. The CDR3 coding sequence is TGTGCCATCAGTGAGTCGAGTCCGGGTGGCATGAACACTGAAGCTTTCTTT.